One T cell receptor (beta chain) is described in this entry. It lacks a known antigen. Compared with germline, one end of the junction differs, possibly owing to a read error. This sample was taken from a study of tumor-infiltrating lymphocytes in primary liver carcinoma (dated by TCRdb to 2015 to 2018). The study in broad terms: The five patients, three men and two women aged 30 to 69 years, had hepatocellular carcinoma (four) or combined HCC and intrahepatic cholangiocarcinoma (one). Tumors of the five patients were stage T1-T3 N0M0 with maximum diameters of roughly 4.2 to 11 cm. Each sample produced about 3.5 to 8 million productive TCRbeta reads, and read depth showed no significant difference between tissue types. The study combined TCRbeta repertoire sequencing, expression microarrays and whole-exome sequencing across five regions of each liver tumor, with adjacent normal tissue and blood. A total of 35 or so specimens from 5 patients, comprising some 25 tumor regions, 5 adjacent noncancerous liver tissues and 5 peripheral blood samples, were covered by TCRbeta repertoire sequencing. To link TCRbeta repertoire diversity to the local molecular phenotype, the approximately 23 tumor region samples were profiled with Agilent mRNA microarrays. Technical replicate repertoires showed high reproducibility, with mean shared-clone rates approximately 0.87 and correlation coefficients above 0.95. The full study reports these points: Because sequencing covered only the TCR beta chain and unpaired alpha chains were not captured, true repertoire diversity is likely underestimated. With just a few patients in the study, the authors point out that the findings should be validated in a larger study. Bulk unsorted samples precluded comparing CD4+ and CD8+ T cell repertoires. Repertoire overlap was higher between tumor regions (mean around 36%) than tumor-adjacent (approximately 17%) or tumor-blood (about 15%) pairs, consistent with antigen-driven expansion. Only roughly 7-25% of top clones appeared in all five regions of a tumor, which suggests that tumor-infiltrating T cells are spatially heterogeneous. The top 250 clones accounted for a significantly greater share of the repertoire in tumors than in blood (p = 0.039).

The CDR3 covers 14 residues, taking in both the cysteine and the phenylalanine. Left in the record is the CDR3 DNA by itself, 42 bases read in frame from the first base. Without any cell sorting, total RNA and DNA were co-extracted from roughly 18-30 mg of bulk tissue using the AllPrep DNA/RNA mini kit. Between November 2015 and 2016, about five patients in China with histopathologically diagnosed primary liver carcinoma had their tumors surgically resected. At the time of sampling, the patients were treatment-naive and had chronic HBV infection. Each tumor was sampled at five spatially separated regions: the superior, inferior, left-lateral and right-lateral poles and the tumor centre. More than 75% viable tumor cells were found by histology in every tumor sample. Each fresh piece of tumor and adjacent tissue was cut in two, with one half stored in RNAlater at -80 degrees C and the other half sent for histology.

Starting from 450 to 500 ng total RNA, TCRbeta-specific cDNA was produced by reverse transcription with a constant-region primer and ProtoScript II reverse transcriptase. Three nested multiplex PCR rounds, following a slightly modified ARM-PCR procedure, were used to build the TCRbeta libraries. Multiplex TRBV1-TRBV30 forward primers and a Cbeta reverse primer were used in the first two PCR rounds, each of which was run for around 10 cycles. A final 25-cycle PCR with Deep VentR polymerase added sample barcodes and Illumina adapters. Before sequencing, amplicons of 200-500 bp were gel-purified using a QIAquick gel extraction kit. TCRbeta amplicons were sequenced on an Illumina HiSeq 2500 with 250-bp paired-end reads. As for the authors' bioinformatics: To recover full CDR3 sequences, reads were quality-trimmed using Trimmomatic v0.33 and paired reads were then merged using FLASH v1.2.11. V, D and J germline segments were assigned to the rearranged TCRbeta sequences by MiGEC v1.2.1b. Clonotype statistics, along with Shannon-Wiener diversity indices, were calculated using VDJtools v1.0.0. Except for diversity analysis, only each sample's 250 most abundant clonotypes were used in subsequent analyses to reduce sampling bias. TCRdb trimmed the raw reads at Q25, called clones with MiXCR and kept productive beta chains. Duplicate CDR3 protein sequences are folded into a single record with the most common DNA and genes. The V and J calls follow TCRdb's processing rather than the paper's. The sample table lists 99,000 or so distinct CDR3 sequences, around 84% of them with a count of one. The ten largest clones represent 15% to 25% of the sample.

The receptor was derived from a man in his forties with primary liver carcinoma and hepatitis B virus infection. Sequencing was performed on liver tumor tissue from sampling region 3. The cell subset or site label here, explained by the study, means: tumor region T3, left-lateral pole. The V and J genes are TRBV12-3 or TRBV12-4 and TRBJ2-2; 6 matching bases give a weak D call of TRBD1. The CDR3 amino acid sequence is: CACSLLWDIGELFF. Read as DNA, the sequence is TGTGCCTGCAGTTTACTGTGGGACATCGGGGAGCTGTTTTTT.